The 15 T cell receptor beta chains below all came from one sample that was sequenced in a study of blood T cell repertoires in COVID-19 (dated by TCRdb to 2020 to 2022). Library construction relied on the immunoSEQ multiplex PCR assay. TCRdb obtained this table from immuneACCESS and retained in-frame rearrangements with V and J assigned. These tables miss some clones; where compared with another copy, unresolved V genes account for less than half of the shortfall, and the remainder is unexplained. The sample table records roughly 150,000 clones; 80% to 90% of these occur just once. Jointly, the top ten make up 7.3% of the sample. The material sequenced was PBMCs or T cells enriched from blood (not recorded which). These receptors were collected from a man aged 50-59 years who had recovered from COVID-19.

In nucleotides, the CDR3 is TGTGCCAGCTCAAGGAGCACTGAAGCTTTCTTT. Translated, it gives CASSRSTEAFF. The gene calls are TRBV18 and TRBJ1-1; D is ambiguous. V gave up 5 bases and J gave up 4 bases, with 5 bases separating them. CDR1 is KGHSH, CDR2 LQKENI, per germline. This CDR3 has 11 amino acids. Combining the CDR3 with reference TRBV18 and TRBJ1-1 gives the whole variable domain NAGVMQNPRHLVRRRGQEARLRCSPMKGHSHVYWYRQLPEEGLKFMVYLQKENIIDESGMPKERFSAEFPKEGPSILRIQQVVRGDSAAYFCASSRSTEAFFGQGTRLTVV.

The chain links TRBV4-2 to TRBJ2-1; 11 nucleotides match TRBD2. V was clipped by 3 bases and J by 8 bases; unmatched bases: 9. The CDR3 spans 16 residues. Germline V lookup: CDR1 LGHNA, CDR2 YNFKEQ. In DNA form, the CDR3 reads TGTGCCAGCAGCCAGCATAGCGGGGGGGCCGGGGATGAGCAGTTCTTC. This sequence encodes CASSQHSGGAGDEQFF.

This clone showed up just once. The rearrangement uses TRBV3-1 (or the pseudogene TRBV3-2) and TRBJ2-7; unclear D gene. Germline values: CDR1 LGHDT, CDR2 YNNKEL (reference sequence). The V and J ends lost 5 bases and 5 bases respectively, with 19 bases between them. This CDR3 is 15 amino acids long. The chain's CDR3 is CASSYPTKVGNEQYF. Here the CDR3 DNA reads TGTGCCAGCAGCTACCCGACAAAAGTCGGCAACGAGCAGTACTTC.

A word on this clone: Since a much larger clone is just one base distant, this may be a read error. The sample contains more than one DNA sequence encoding this CDR3. The V gene is TRBV7-2, the J gene TRBJ2-5, with D tentatively TRBD2 (6 bases). The ends were cut back, 0 bases at V and 4 bases at J, with 9 bases in the middle. CDR3 length: 14 residues. CDR1 SGHTA and CDR2 FQGNSA come from the germline V gene. The CDR3, as DNA: TGTGCCAGCAGCTTAGCGGGGGGTGGAGAGACCCAGTACTTC. It yields the protein CASSLAGGGETQYF. Full variable domain (remainder filled in from reference TRBV7-2 and TRBJ2-5): GAGVSQSPSNKVTEKGKDVELRCDPISGHTALYWYRQSLGQGLEFLIYFQGNSAPDKSGLPSDRFSAERTGGSVSTLTIQRTQQEDSAVYLCASSLAGGGETQYFGPGTRLLVL.

CDR3 protein: CASSLARDRPYNEQFF. The CDR3, as DNA: TGTGCCAGCAGCTTAGCGCGGGACCGCCCCTACAATGAGCAGTTCTTC. The genes are TRBV7-8 and TRBJ2-1, with a weak D call TRBD2 (6 bases). V lost 0 bases and J 2 bases, leaving 11 bases between the germline ends. This CDR3 contains 16 residues. CDR1 is SGHVS and CDR2 is FQNEAQ in the germline V gene.

The genes are TRBV2 and TRBJ1-4; D possibly corresponds to TRBD1 (6 bases). Germline V lookup: CDR1 SNHLY, CDR2 FYNNEI. The CDR3 totals 14 residues. The germline V and J ends were trimmed by 5 bases and 6 bases, with 13 bases remaining between them. CDR3 sequence (DNA): TGTGCCAGCAGTATAACAGGGTTTTATGAAAAACTGTTTTTT. Its protein product is CASSITGFYEKLFF.

This clone was counted between two and nine times. The chain recombines TRBV5-1 with TRBJ2-3, with TRBD2 matching over 11 bases. Per germline, CDR1 SGHRS and CDR2 YFSETQ. The CDR3 has 18 amino acids. V was clipped by 0 bases and J by 1 base; unmatched bases: 7. The CDR3 loop is CASSLVAGGQIRTDTQYF. CDR3 DNA sequence: TGCGCCAGCAGCTTGGTAGCGGGGGGGCAAATTCGCACAGATACGCAGTATTTT. Full variable domain (remainder filled in from reference TRBV5-1 and TRBJ2-3): KAGVTQTPRYLIKTRGQQVTLSCSPISGHRSVSWYQQTPGQGLQFLFEYFSETQRNKGNFPGRFSGRQFSNSRSEMNVSTLELGDSALYLCASSLVAGGQIRTDTQYFGPGTRLTVL.

The rearrangement links TRBV7-2 to TRBJ2-7; TRBD1 might be the D (5 bases). CDR1 SGHTA and CDR2 FQGNSA come from the germline V gene. This CDR3 is built from 16 residues. V was clipped by 1 base and J by 4 bases, with 17 bases between them. The CDR3 sequence: CASSLEATQERYEQYF. CDR3 bases: TGTGCCAGCAGCTTAGAAGCGACACAGGAAAGATACGAGCAGTACTTC.

This chain links TRBV18 with TRBJ1-4; perhaps TRBD1 as D (6 bases). Trimming took off 2 bases at V and 7 bases at J, with 14 bases between the two ends. The germline V gene encodes CDR1 KGHSH and CDR2 LQKENI. The CDR3 contains 15 residues. In nucleotides, the CDR3 is TGTGCCAGCTCACCAGGCGGGGGCTCACGTGAAAAACTGTTTTTT. Protein product: CASSPGGGSREKLFF.

This clone was seen a few times. The chain couples TRBV7-9 to TRBJ1-2, with 10 bases matching TRBD1. J was trimmed by 8 bases and V by 3 bases; bases with no gene match: 3. Germline loops: CDR1 SEHNR, CDR2 FQNEAQ (reference sequence). The CDR3 has 13 residues. CDR3 in DNA: TGTGCCAGCAGCTTGACAGGGGGCCGCGGCTACACCTTC. Residues: CASSLTGGRGYTF.

J is TRBJ1-6 and V is TRBV7-2; D is possibly TRBD1 (6 bases). Trimming stripped 5 bases from V and 6 bases from J, with 14 bases between. Germline CDR1 is SGHTA and CDR2 is FQGNSA. This CDR3 has 15 amino acids. CDR3 sequence reads: CASSGRTVFNSPLHF. The CDR3 DNA follows: TGTGCCAGCAGCGGCAGGACAGTTTTTAATTCACCCCTCCACTTT.

The CDR3 nucleotides read TGTGCCAGCAGCTTGGGGGGGACTTCCGAGCAGTACTTC. Translating it yields CASSLGGTSEQYF. V and J are TRBV5-5 and TRBJ2-7, with D tentatively TRBD2 (6 bases). The CDR3 is 13 amino acids. CDR1 SGHKS and CDR2 YYEKEE come from the germline V gene (reference sequence). Between the trimmed V and J ends, which lost 0 bases and 6 bases, there was a span of 10 bases.

The V gene is TRBV9, the J gene TRBJ2-3; 10 nucleotides match TRBD2. The length of the CDR3 is 16 residues. V lost 2 bases, J lost 6 bases, and 9 bases stayed unmatched. Germline V gene sequence: CDR1 SGDLS, CDR2 YYNGEE. CDR3 DNA sequence: TGTGCCAGCAGCGTTGGTAGCGGGGGGTTGGGGGATACGCAGTATTTT. Its translation: CASSVGSGGLGDTQYF.

The chain combines TRBV7-9 with TRBJ1-1; a weak D match, TRBD1 (6 bases). The CDR3 is 13 amino acids. Trimming left V 6 bases short and J 3 bases short, with 11 bases between. The germline V gene has CDR1 SEHNR and CDR2 FQNEAQ (reference sequence). CDR3 sequence reads: CASRPSGDTEAFF. In nucleotides, the CDR3 is TGTGCCAGCAGGCCGTCAGGGGACACTGAAGCTTTCTTT.

The rearrangement joins TRBV5-5 to TRBJ1-5, with a weak D call TRBD1 (5 bases). Germline loops: CDR1 SGHKS, CDR2 YYEKEE (reference sequence). The CDR3 loop spans 15 amino acids. Trimming took 2 bases from V and 5 from J, leaving 14 bases between them. This chain's CDR3 is CASSFRQTGHQPQHF. The DNA of the CDR3 is TGTGCCAGCAGCTTTCGACAGACTGGGCATCAGCCCCAGCATTTT.